These 27 T cell receptor beta chains share one sample of origin, sequenced in a study of somatic mutations in cytotoxic T cells in rheumatoid arthritis. Profiled with immunoSEQ multiplex PCR; TCRdb holds only in-frame clones, not every one. The sample lists some 14,000 clones, around 70% occurring once. Material for sequencing was CD8+ T cells sorted from blood. The source of these receptors is an adult with rheumatoid arthritis.

J is TRBJ2-7 and V is TRBV14, with D possibly matching TRBD1 (5 bases). The germline V gene has CDR1 SGHDN and CDR2 FVKESK. The CDR3 has 14 amino acids. V was shortened by 2 bases and J by 0 bases, with 8 bases between the two germline ends. The chain's CDR3 is CASSQRDSSYEQYF. The DNA of the CDR3 is TGTGCCAGCAGCCAAAGAGACAGCTCCTACGAGCAGTACTTC.

The chain carries TRBV7-9 and TRBJ2-2; the D gene could be TRBD1 or TRBD2 (5 bases each). CDR3 length equals 15 residues. The germline V gene encodes CDR1 SEHNR and CDR2 FQNEAQ (reference sequence). Trimming shortened V by 5 bases and J by 1 base, and 11 bases separated the two germline ends. CDR3 in amino acids: CASSPMGVNTGELFF. The DNA of the CDR3 is TGTGCCAGCAGCCCCATGGGGGTGAACACCGGGGAGCTGTTTTTT. The whole variable domain, remainder taken from reference TRBV7-9 and TRBJ2-2, is DTGVSQNPRHKITKRGQNVTFRCDPISEHNRLYWYRQTLGQGPEFLTYFQNEAQLEKSRLLSDRFSAERPKGSFSTLEIQRTEQGDSAMYLCASSPMGVNTGELFFGEGSRLTVL.

V and J are TRBV29-1 and TRBJ2-7, with TRBD1 as a possible D gene (6 bases). Trimming cost V 1 base and J 2 bases, with 9 bases left between them. The germline CDR1 and CDR2 sequences are SQVTM and ANQGSEA. The CDR3 contains 13 residues. CDR3 amino acids: CSVEGTATYEQYF. Here the CDR3 DNA reads TGCAGCGTTGAAGGGACAGCTACCTACGAGCAGTACTTC.

On this clone: Within the sample, other DNA sequences also encode this same CDR3. The chain is built from TRBV11-2 and TRBJ2-7, with D uncertain. V lost 2 bases and J lost 2, with 1 base in between. Germline V CDR1 and CDR2: SGHAT, FQNNGV. This CDR3 contains 11 residues. The CDR3 DNA reads as TGTGCCAGCAGCTTAACCTACGAGCAGTACTTC. As protein: CASSLTYEQYF.

The chain is built from TRBV5-1 and TRBJ2-1; maybe TRBD2 (6 bases). The V gene's germline CDR1 is SGHRS and CDR2 YFSETQ. The germline V and J ends were trimmed by 4 bases and 9 bases, with 20 bases remaining between them. CDR3 length: 15 amino acids. As DNA, the CDR3 is TGCGCCAGCAGCCCGGGAGAGGTTAGTAGGTTTGAGCAGTTCTTC. Translating gives CASSPGEVSRFEQFF. Combining the CDR3 with reference TRBV5-1 and TRBJ2-1 gives the whole variable domain KAGVTQTPRYLIKTRGQQVTLSCSPISGHRSVSWYQQTPGQGLQFLFEYFSETQRNKGNFPGRFSGRQFSNSRSEMNVSTLELGDSALYLCASSPGEVSRFEQFFGPGTRLTVL.

The chain recombines TRBV7-9 with TRBJ2-5; TRBD2 matches 10 bases. Germline V CDR1 and CDR2: SEHNR, FQNEAQ (reference sequence). There are 16 residues in the CDR3. The ends lost 5 bases at V and 0 bases at J; junction bases unmatched: 6. For the CDR3, the DNA is TGTGCCAGCAGCCGCGGACTAGCGGAGTACCAAGAGACCCAGTACTTC. Translation: CASSRGLAEYQETQYF.

The rearrangement joins TRBV5-4 to TRBJ2-1; 7 bases match TRBD1. CDR1 and CDR2 (germline): SGHNT, YYREEE (reference sequence). The CDR3 is 14 residues long. The V gene end was trimmed by 4 bases and the J gene end by 4 bases; junction bases not matched to a gene: 5. CDR3 sequence (DNA): TGTGCCAGCAGCCCGCCGGGACAGTACAATGAGCAGTTCTTC. Its protein product is CASSPPGQYNEQFF.

This sequence joins TRBV5-8 and TRBJ2-7; 8 nucleotides match TRBD1. The CDR3 is 15 amino acids. Per the germline V gene, CDR1 is SGHTS and CDR2 is YDEGEE. Trimming at V came to 6 bases and at J to 1 base, leaving 9 bases not matched to a gene. The CDR3 nucleotides read TGTGCCAGCAACCCCGGACAGGGAACTTCCTACGAGCAGTACTTC. Encoded protein: CASNPGQGTSYEQYF.

V gene TRBV15 combines with J gene TRBJ1-2; a possible D gene is TRBD1 (5 bases). The V and J ends lost 5 bases and 1 base respectively, with 11 bases between them. There are 14 residues in the CDR3. The germline CDR1 and CDR2 sequences are LNHNV and YYDKDF (reference sequence). The DNA for the CDR3 is TGTGCCACCAGCTCTGGGACGGTTAACTATGGCTACACCTTC. Its translation is CATSSGTVNYGYTF. Full variable domain (remainder filled in from reference TRBV15 and TRBJ1-2): DAMVIQNPRYQVTQFGKPVTLSCSQTLNHNVMYWYQQKSSQAPKLLFHYYDKDFNNEADTPDNFQSRRPNTSFCFLDIRSPGLGDTAMYLCATSSGTVNYGYTFGSGTRLTVV.

The CDR3 loop is CASKGVANTIYF. Written as DNA, the CDR3 is TGTGCCTCGAAGGGGGTGGCAAACACCATATATTTT. The rearrangement links TRBV7-8 to TRBJ1-3; the D gene is possibly TRBD1 (6 bases). This CDR3 region has 12 residues. CDR1 SGHVS and CDR2 FQNEAQ come from the germline V gene. V was pared by 11 bases and J by 6 bases, with 14 bases between.

The chain is built from TRBV4-1 and TRBJ1-4; the D is unclear. The CDR3 totals 12 residues. V lost 1 base and J lost 8, with 5 bases in between. Germline V gene sequence: CDR1 MGHRA, CDR2 YSYEKL. CDR3 sequence reads: CASSQGGEKLFF. The DNA for the CDR3 is TGCGCCAGCAGCCAAGGTGGCGAAAAACTGTTTTTT.

The chain employs TRBV5-4 and TRBJ2-2; D remains unclear. Germline V CDR1 and CDR2: SGHNT, YYREEE (reference sequence). CDR3 size: 15 residues. The V gene lost 1 base and the J gene lost 0 bases, with 7 bases spanning the gap. CDR3 DNA sequence: TGTGCCAGCAGCTTGCCATCAGCGAACACCGGGGAGCTGTTTTTT. Encoded protein: CASSLPSANTGELFF.

The chain employs TRBV5-6 and TRBJ2-3; 10 positions agree with TRBD2. The germline gives CDR1 SGHDT, CDR2 YYEEEE. CDR3 length equals 18 residues. Losses at the gene ends were 2 bases for V and 2 bases for J; bases not matched to a gene: 11. The CDR3 spells CASSFSLTSGVTTDTQYF. The DNA for the CDR3 is TGTGCCAGCAGCTTTTCCCTCACTAGCGGGGTGACCACAGATACGCAGTATTTT.

J is TRBJ1-5 and V is TRBV28, with D tentatively TRBD1 (6 bases). Trimming took off 1 base at V and 5 bases at J, with 6 bases between the two ends. The CDR3 consists of 13 residues. The germline CDR1 and CDR2 sequences are MDHEN and SYDVKM. In nucleotides, the CDR3 is TGTGCCAGCAGTTTATACAGGGATCAGCCCCAGCATTTT. Its translation: CASSLYRDQPQHF.

The rearrangement joins TRBV4-3 to TRBJ2-7, with D unresolved. CDR1 is LGHNA and CDR2 is YSLEER in the germline V gene. Trimming shortened V by 4 bases and J by 3 bases, and 10 bases separated the two germline ends. The CDR3 covers 13 residues. The CDR3 nucleotides are TGCGCCAGCAGCCCGAACCCAAACTACGAGCAGTACTTC. Translating it yields CASSPNPNYEQYF.

The chain joins TRBV6-1 to TRBJ2-1; D is uncertain. Germline V gene data show CDR1 as MNHNS and CDR2 as SASEGT. V lost 7 bases and J 4 bases, leaving 14 bases between the germline ends. The CDR3 length is 14 residues. CDR3 region: CASIETLGYNEQFF. The CDR3 bases are TGTGCCAGCATCGAGACCCTGGGGTACAATGAGCAGTTCTTC.

The CDR3 region is CASSLSVSGSYEQYF. CDR3 bases: TGTGCCAGCAGCTTATCCGTTTCGGGGTCCTACGAGCAGTACTTC. This chain links TRBV11-2 with TRBJ2-7, with TRBD2 as a possible D gene (5 bases). The CDR3 contains 15 residues. Per the germline V gene, CDR1 is SGHAT and CDR2 is FQNNGV. Trimming took 2 bases from V and 1 from J, leaving 12 bases between them. Combining the CDR3 with reference TRBV11-2 and TRBJ2-7 gives the whole variable domain EAGVAQSPRYKIIEKRQSVAFWCNPISGHATLYWYQQILGQGPKLLIQFQNNGVVDDSQLPKDRFSAERLKGVDSTLKIQPAKLEDSAVYLCASSLSVSGSYEQYFGPGTRLTVT.

This rearrangement joins TRBV6-1 to TRBJ2-5; 7 nucleotides align to TRBD2. In germline, CDR1 is MNHNS, CDR2 SASEGT. V gave up 3 bases and J gave up 5 bases; unmatched junction bases: 9. This CDR3 is built from 15 residues. The CDR3 sequence: CASSDWVREGETQYF. CDR3 DNA sequence: TGTGCCAGCAGTGATTGGGTCAGGGAGGGGGAGACCCAGTACTTC.

The chain carries TRBV4-1 and TRBJ1-1; no definite D call. Germline CDR1 MGHRA, CDR2 YSYEKL. There are 13 residues in the CDR3. V was cut by 2 bases and J by 5 bases, with 9 bases left in between. The chain's CDR3 is CASSQYGGTEAFF. The CDR3 nucleotides are TGCGCCAGCAGCCAATACGGAGGGACTGAAGCTTTCTTT.

The chain uses TRBV4-3 and TRBJ1-6; D gene uncertain. The germline V and J ends were trimmed by 0 bases and 13 bases, with 10 bases remaining between them. CDR3 length equals 13 residues. Germline V gene data show CDR1 as LGHNA and CDR2 as YSLEER. The CDR3 is CASSQDYGMPLHF. The CDR3 coding sequence is TGCGCCAGCAGCCAAGATTATGGTATGCCCCTCCACTTT.

Concerning this clone: Other DNA sequences within the sample encode an identical CDR3. The chain employs TRBV7-9 and TRBJ2-1; D unresolved. Germline loops: CDR1 SEHNR, CDR2 FQNEAQ (reference sequence). The CDR3 is made up of 14 amino acids. The V gene lost 1 base and the J gene lost 3 bases, with 7 bases spanning the gap. The CDR3 sequence is CASSLVPGYNEQFF. The CDR3 bases are TGTGCCAGCAGCTTAGTCCCGGGCTACAATGAGCAGTTCTTC.

This clone was seen once. V is TRBV7-9 and J is TRBJ2-7; D is unclear. Germline V gives CDR1 SEHNR, CDR2 FQNEAQ (reference sequence). CDR3 length equals 15 residues. Trimming shortened V by 5 bases and J by 4 bases, and 18 bases separated the two germline ends. This CDR3 is CASSISHPLVYEQYF. CDR3 nucleotides: TGTGCCAGCAGCATAAGTCACCCCCTAGTATACGAGCAGTACTTC.

The chain employs TRBV29-1 and TRBJ1-2; D possibly corresponds to TRBD1 (5 bases). Trimming took 7 bases from V and 8 from J, leaving 11 bases between them. The germline CDR1 and CDR2 sequences are SQVTM and ANQGSEA. This CDR3 spans 10 amino acids. CDR3 in amino acids: CSAWEGGYTF. CDR3 DNA sequence: TGCAGCGCTTGGGAGGGGGGCTACACCTTC.

V and J are TRBV13 and TRBJ2-3; 9 bases match TRBD2. The germline V gene has CDR1 PRHDT and CDR2 FYEKMQ (reference sequence). The CDR3 consists of 15 residues. V dropped 5 bases and J dropped 2; count of bases not matched to a gene: 5. CDR3 protein: CASSLAGLLTDTQYF. CDR3 DNA: TGTGCCAGCAGCCTAGCGGGGCTACTCACAGATACGCAGTATTTT.

This clone was seen a few times. The chain carries TRBV5-3 and TRBJ2-7; the D gene could be TRBD1 or TRBD2 (5 bases each). TRBV5-3 is marked as an open reading frame, function uncertain. V lost 0 bases, J lost 1 base, and 17 bases lay in between. There are 17 residues in the CDR3. CDR3 loop: CARSLGRDPTTSYEQYF. For the CDR3, the DNA is TGTGCCAGAAGCTTGGGAAGGGACCCCACCACGTCCTACGAGCAGTACTTC.

The chain couples TRBV5-4 to TRBJ1-1; TRBD1 might be the D (5 bases). This CDR3 has 13 amino acids. Germline V CDR1 and CDR2: SGHNT, YYREEE (reference sequence). Trimming stripped 0 bases from V and 8 bases from J, with 11 bases between. The DNA for the CDR3 is TGTGCCAGCAGCTTGGGAGGGGAACCCGAAGCTTTCTTT. Protein sequence: CASSLGGEPEAFF.

J is TRBJ2-5 and V is TRBV7-6, with D perhaps assigned TRBD1 or TRBD2 (5 bases each). With the DNA end fitting TRBJ2-7 better, the J assignment may be wrong. The CDR3 covers 14 residues. Per germline, CDR1 SGHVS and CDR2 FNYEAQ. The CDR3 nucleotides are TGTGCCAGCAGCTTAGCGGGGGTACCCTACGAGCAGTACTTC. Its translation is CASSLAGVPYEQYF.